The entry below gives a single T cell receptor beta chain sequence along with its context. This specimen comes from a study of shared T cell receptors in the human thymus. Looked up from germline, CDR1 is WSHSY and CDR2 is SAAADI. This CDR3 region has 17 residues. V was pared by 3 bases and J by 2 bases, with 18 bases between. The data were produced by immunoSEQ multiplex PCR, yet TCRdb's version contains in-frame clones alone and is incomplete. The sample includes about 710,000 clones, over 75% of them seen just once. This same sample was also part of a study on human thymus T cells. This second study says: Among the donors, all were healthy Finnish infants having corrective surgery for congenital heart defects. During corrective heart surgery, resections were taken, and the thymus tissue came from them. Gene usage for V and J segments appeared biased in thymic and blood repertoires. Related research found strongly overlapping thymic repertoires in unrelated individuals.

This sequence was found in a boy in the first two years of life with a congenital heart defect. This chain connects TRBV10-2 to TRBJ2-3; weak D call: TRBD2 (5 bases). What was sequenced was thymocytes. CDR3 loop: CASSDGKLENLTDTQYF. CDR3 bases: TGCGCCAGCAGTGATGGGAAACTAGAGAACCTCACAGATACGCAGTATTTT.